This T cell receptor (beta chain) was identified during a study of beta chain features in type 1 diabetes. This clone was detected only a few times. Its antigen is not identified. TCRB transcripts that were expressed got sequenced, as all of the isolated RNA had been reverse transcribed. The data were produced by immunoSEQ multiplex PCR, yet TCRdb's version contains in-frame clones alone and is incomplete. The sample records 300,000 or so clones, about 13% being singletons. The study, taken as a whole, reports: Shortening that was moderate but significant affected the TCRB CDR3s of Type 1 diabetes patients in all four CD4+ subsets.

The CDR3 is made up of 14 amino acids. V gave up 9 bases and J gave up 2 bases, with 15 bases separating them. Per the germline V gene, CDR1 is ENHRY and CDR2 is SYGVKD. All of the sorted populations showed purity greater than 95%. This TCR came from a woman between 18 and 29 years old with type 1 diabetes. The V call is TRBV10-3, the J call TRBJ2-3; possible D gene TRBD2, 6 bases. The sample comprised naive CD4+ T cells from blood. The CDR3 bases are TGTGCCATAACGCCGGGACTGATCACAGATACGCAGTATTTT. Encoded protein: CAITPGLITDTQYF.